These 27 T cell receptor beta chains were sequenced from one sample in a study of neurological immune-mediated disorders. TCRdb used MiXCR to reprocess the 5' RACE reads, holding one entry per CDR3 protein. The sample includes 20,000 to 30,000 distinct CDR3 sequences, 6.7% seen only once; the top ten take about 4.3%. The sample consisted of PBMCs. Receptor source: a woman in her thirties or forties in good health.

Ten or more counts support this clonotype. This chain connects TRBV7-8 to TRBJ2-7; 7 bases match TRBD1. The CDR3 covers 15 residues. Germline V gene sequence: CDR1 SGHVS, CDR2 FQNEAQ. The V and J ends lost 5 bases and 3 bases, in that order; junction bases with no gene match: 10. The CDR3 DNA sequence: TGTGCCAGCAGCGCTTGGACAGGAAACTACTACGAGCAGTACTTC. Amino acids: CASSAWTGNYYEQYF.

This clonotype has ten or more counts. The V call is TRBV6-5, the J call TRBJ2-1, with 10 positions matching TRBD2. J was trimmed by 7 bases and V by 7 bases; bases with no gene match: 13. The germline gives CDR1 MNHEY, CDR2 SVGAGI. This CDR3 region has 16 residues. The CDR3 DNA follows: TGTGCCAGCACCGCCCGCCTAGCGGGAGCCGGAAATGAGCAGTTCTTC. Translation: CASTARLAGAGNEQFF.

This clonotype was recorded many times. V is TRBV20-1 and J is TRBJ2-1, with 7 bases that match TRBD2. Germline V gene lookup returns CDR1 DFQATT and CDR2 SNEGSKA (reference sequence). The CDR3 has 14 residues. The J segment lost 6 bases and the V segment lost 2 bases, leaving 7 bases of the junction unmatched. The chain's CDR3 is CSARREAGRNEQFF. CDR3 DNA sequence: TGCAGTGCTAGACGGGAGGCAGGGCGCAATGAGCAGTTCTTC.

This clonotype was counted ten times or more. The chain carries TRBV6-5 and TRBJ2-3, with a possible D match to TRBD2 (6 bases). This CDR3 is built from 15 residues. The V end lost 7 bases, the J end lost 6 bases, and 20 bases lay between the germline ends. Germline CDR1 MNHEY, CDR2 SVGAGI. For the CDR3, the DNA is TGTGCCAGCAACCCTCGGGACTCCGGATTGGATACGCAGTATTTT. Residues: CASNPRDSGLDTQYF.

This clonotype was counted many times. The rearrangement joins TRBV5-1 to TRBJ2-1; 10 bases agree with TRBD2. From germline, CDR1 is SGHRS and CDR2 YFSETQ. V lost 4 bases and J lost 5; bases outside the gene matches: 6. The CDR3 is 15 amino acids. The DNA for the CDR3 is TGCGCCAGCAGCGGAGCGGGAGGGCCGGACAATGAGCAGTTCTTC. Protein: CASSGAGGPDNEQFF. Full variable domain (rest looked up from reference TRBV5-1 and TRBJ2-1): KAGVTQTPRYLIKTRGQQVTLSCSPISGHRSVSWYQQTPGQGLQFLFEYFSETQRNKGNFPGRFSGRQFSNSRSEMNVSTLELGDSALYLCASSGAGGPDNEQFFGPGTRLTVL.

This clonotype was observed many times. This CDR3 is CASSFLAGDHNEQFF. The CDR3 nucleotides read TGTGCCAGCAGCTTCCTAGCGGGAGATCACAATGAGCAGTTCTTC. This chain joins TRBV11-2 and TRBJ2-1; TRBD2 matches 10 bases. This CDR3 has 15 residues. Trimming cost V 3 bases and J 5 bases; bases outside gene matches: 4. Germline-derived CDR1 and CDR2 are SGHAT and FQNNGV. Looking up the rest from reference TRBV11-2 and TRBJ2-1 gives the full variable domain: EAGVAQSPRYKIIEKRQSVAFWCNPISGHATLYWYQQILGQGPKLLIQFQNNGVVDDSQLPKDRFSAERLKGVDSTLKIQPAKLEDSAVYLCASSFLAGDHNEQFFGPGTRLTVL.

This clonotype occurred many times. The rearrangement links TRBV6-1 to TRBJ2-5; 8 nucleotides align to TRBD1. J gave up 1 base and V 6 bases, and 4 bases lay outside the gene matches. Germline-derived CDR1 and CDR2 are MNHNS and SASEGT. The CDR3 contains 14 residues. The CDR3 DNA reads TGTGCCAGCAGCTCAGGGGGCCTCCAAGAGACCCAGTACTTC. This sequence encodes CASSSGGLQETQYF.

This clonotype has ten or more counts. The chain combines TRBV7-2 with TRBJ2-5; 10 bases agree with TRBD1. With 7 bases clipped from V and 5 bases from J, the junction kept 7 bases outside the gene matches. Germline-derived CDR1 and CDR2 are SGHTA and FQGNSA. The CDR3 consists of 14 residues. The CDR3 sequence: CASNDRGPGETQYF. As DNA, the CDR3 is TGTGCCAGCAACGACAGGGGGCCTGGGGAGACCCAGTACTTC.

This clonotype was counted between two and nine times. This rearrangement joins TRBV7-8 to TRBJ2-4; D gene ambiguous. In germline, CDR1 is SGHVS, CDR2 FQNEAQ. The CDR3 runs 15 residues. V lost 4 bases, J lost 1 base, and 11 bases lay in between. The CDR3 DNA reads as TGTGCCAGCAGCTCGGGCCCCGGGGCCAAAAACATTCAGTACTTC. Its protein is CASSSGPGAKNIQYF.

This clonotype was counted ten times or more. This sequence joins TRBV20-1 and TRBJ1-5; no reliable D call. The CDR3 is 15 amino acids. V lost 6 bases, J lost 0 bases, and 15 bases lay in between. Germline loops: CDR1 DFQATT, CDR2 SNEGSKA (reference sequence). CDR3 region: CSATSQVRSNQPQHF. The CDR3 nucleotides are TGCAGTGCCACATCCCAGGTTCGTAGCAATCAGCCCCAGCATTTT.

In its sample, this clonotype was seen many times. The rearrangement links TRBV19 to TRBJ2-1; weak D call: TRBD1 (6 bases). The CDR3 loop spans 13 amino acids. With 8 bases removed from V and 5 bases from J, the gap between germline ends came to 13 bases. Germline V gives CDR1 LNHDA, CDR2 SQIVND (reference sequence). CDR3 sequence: CASGTRGHNEQFF. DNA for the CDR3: TGTGCCAGTGGGACAAGGGGACACAATGAGCAGTTCTTC.

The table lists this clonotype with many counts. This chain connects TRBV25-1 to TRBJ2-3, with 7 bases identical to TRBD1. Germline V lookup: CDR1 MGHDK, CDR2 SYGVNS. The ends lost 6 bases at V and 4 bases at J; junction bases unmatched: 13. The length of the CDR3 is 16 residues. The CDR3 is CASRPAQGTYPDTQYF. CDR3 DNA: TGTGCCAGCAGGCCCGCACAGGGGACCTACCCAGATACGCAGTATTTT.

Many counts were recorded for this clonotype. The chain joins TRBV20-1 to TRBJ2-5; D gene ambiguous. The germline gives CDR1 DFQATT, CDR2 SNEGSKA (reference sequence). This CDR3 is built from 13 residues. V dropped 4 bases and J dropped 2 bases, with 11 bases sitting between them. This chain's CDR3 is CSATRVLQETQYF. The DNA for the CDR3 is TGCAGTGCTACAAGGGTCTTGCAAGAGACCCAGTACTTC.

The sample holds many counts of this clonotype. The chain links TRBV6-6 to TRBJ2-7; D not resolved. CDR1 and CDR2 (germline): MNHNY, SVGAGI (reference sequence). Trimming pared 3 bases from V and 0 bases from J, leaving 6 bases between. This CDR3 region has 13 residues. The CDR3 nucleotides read TGTGCCAGCAGTTATACACGCTCCTACGAGCAGTACTTC. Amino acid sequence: CASSYTRSYEQYF.

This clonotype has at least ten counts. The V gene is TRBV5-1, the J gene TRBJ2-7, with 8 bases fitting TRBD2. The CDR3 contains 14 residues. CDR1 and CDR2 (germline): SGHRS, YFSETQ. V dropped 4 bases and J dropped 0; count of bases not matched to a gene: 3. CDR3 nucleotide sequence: TGCGCCAGCAGCCTGACTAGCGCCTCCTACGAGCAGTACTTC. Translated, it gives CASSLTSASYEQYF.

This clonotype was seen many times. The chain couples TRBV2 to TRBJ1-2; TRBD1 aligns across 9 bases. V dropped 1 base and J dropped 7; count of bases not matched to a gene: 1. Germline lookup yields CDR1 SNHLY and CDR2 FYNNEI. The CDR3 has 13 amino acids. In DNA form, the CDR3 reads TGTGCCAGCAGTGAAGAACAGGGGGCTGGCTACACCTTC. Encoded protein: CASSEEQGAGYTF.

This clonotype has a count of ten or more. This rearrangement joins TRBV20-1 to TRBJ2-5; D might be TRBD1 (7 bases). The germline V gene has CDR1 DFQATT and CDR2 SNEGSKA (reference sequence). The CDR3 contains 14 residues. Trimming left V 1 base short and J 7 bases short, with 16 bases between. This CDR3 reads CSARAGTGEVTQYF. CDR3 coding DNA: TGCAGTGCTAGAGCTGGTACAGGGGAGGTGACCCAGTACTTC.

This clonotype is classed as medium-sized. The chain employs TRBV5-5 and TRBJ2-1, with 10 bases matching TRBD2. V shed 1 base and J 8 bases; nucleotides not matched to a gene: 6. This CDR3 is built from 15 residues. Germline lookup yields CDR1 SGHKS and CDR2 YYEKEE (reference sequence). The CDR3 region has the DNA TGTGCCAGCAGCTTGCTAGCGGGAGATGGGTATGAGCAGTTCTTC. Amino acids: CASSLLAGDGYEQFF.

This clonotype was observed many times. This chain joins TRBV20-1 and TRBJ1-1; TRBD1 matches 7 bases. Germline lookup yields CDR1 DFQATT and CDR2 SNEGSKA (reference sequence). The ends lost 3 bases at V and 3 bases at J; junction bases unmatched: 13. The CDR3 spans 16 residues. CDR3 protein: CSASLSLTGRYTEAFF. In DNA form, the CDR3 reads TGCAGTGCTAGCCTATCTTTGACAGGGCGGTACACTGAAGCTTTCTTT.

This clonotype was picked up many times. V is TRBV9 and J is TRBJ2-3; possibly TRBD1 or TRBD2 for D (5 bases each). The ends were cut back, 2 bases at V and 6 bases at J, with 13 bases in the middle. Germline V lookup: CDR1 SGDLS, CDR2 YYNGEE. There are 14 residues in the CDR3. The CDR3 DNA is TGTGCCAGCAGCGTCTCCGGGGCGGCCGATACGCAGTATTTT. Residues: CASSVSGAADTQYF.

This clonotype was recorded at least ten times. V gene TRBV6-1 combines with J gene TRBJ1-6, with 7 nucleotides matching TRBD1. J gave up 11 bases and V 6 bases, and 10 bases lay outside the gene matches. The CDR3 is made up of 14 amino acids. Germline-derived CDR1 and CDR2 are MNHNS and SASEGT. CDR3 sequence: CASRGTGESTPLHF. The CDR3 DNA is TGTGCCAGCAGGGGAACAGGGGAGTCGACACCCCTCCACTTT.

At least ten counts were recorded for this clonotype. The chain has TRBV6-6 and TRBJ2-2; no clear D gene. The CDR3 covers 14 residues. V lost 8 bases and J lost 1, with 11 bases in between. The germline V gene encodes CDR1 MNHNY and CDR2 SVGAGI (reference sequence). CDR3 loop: CASCEDLNTGELFF. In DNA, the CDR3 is TGTGCCAGCTGCGAGGATCTGAACACCGGGGAGCTGTTTTTT.

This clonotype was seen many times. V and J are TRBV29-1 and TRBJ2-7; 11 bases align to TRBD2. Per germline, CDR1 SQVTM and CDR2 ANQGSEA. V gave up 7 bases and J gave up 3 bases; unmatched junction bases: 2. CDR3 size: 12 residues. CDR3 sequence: CSAGTSGYEQYF. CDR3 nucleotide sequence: TGCAGCGCAGGGACTAGCGGCTACGAGCAGTACTTC.

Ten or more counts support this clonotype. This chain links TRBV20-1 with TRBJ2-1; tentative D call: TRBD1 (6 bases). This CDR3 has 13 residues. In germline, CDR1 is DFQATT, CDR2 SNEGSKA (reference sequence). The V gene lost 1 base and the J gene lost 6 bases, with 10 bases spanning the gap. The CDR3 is CSARVPGVNEQFF. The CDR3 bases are TGCAGTGCTAGAGTTCCAGGGGTCAATGAGCAGTTCTTC.

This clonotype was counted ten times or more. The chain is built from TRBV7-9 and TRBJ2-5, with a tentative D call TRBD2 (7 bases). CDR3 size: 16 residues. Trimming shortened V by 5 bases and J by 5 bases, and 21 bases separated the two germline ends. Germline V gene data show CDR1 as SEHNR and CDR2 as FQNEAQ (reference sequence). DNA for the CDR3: TGTGCCAGCAGCCCCACGGGGGGCGTAGCCGGGGAGACCCAGTACTTC. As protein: CASSPTGGVAGETQYF.

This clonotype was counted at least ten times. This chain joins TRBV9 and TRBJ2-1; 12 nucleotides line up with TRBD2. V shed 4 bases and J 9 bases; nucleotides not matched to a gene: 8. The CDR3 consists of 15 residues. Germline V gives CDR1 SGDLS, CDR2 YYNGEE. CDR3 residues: CASSLRTSGVSEQFF. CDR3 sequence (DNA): TGTGCCAGCAGCCTACGGACTAGCGGGGTTAGTGAGCAGTTCTTC.

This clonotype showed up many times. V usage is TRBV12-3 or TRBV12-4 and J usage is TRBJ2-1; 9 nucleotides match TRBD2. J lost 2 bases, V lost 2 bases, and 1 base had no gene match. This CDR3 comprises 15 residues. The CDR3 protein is CASSLSGGTYNEQFF. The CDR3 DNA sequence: TGTGCCAGCAGTTTAAGCGGGGGGACCTACAATGAGCAGTTCTTC.